What follows are 22 T cell receptor beta chains derived from one specimen sequenced in a study of shared clonotypes between healthy human individuals. Profiling relied on immunoSEQ multiplex PCR, and the TCRdb table lists in-frame clones only, not all of them. Of about 2.1 million clones listed, about 93% are singletons. CD45RO-negative CD8 cells positively selected for CCR7 made up the naive population, which excluded terminally differentiated effector memory CD45RA+ cells. The sequenced sample consisted of naive CD8+ T cells from PBMCs. These receptors were collected from a man younger than 30 in good health. Some clones in this sample may be carry-over from other donors' samples.

This chain connects TRBV27 to TRBJ2-1; 10 nucleotides match TRBD2. After removal of 3 bases from V and 9 bases from J, the junction contained 11 bases not matched to a gene. Germline CDR1 MNHEY, CDR2 SMNVEV (reference sequence). This CDR3 region has 16 residues. CDR3 sequence reads: CASSFLAGVAFGEQFF. The CDR3 DNA reads as TGTGCCAGCAGTTTTCTAGCGGGAGTGGCTTTCGGTGAGCAGTTCTTC.

V and J are TRBV5-4 and TRBJ2-7; a possible D gene is TRBD2 (5 bases). This CDR3 has 14 amino acids. CDR1 SGHNT and CDR2 YYREEE come from the germline V gene (reference sequence). With 2 bases removed from V and 3 bases from J, the gap between germline ends came to 12 bases. The chain's CDR3 is CASSFGEIDYEQYF. The CDR3 DNA reads TGTGCCAGCAGCTTTGGGGAGATTGACTACGAGCAGTACTTC.

The gene calls are TRBV29-1 and TRBJ1-1; D is unclear. CDR1 is SQVTM, CDR2 ANQGSEA, per germline. V gave up 4 bases and J gave up 1 base, with 7 bases separating them. This CDR3 has 12 residues. The CDR3 sequence is CSVGLANTEAFF. The CDR3, as DNA: TGCAGCGTTGGGTTGGCGAACACTGAAGCTTTCTTT.

The chain links TRBV7-8 to TRBJ2-3; D not certain. V was clipped by 3 bases and J by 5 bases, with 6 bases between them. There are 12 residues in the CDR3. In germline, CDR1 is SGHVS, CDR2 FQNEAQ. CDR3: CASSFSVDTQYF. The CDR3 DNA reads TGTGCCAGCAGCTTTTCCGTAGATACGCAGTATTTT. Full variable domain (outside the CDR3, taken from reference TRBV7-8 and TRBJ2-3): GAGVSQSPRYKVAKRGQDVALRCDPISGHVSLFWYQQALGQGPEFLTYFQNEAQLDKSGLPSDRFFAERPEGSVSTLKIQRTQQEDSAVYLCASSFSVDTQYFGPGTRLTVL.

A word on this clone: Other DNA sequences of this sample code for an identical CDR3. This rearrangement joins TRBV6-5 to TRBJ1-1; D ambiguous. Germline values: CDR1 MNHEY, CDR2 SVGAGI. The CDR3 has 13 residues. V was trimmed by 0 bases and J by 4 bases, leaving 6 bases between them. CDR3 nucleotide sequence: TGTGCCAGCAGTTACTCAAGACTCACTGAAGCTTTCTTT. Translating it yields CASSYSRLTEAFF.

There are many counts of this clone. V is TRBV7-9 and J is TRBJ2-7, with TRBD1 as a possible D gene (5 bases). The V and J ends lost 5 bases and 10 bases respectively, with 21 bases between them. From germline, CDR1 is SEHNR and CDR2 FQNEAQ (reference sequence). CDR3 length: 14 residues. The CDR3, as DNA: TGTGCCAGCAGCCCCCATCAATCCAGGGCGGTACAGTACTTC. Protein: CASSPHQSRAVQYF.

This clone has just one count. The CDR3, as DNA: TGTGCCAGCAGTATCCGGGACAGGGAATCTGAAGCTTTCTTT. Translating it yields CASSIRDRESEAFF. V gene TRBV27 combines with J gene TRBJ1-1, with 9 positions matching TRBD1. The germline CDR1 and CDR2 sequences are MNHEY and SMNVEV (reference sequence). The CDR3 extends over 14 amino acids. After removal of 5 bases from V and 6 bases from J, the junction contained 7 bases not matched to a gene.

The chain combines TRBV14 with TRBJ2-7, with 7 bases matching TRBD1. This CDR3 has 16 amino acids. The V gene's germline CDR1 is SGHDN and CDR2 FVKESK. With V trimmed by 0 bases and J by 7 bases, 12 bases remained unmatched. The CDR3 sequence: CASSQDLRQGVWEQYF. For the CDR3, the DNA is TGTGCCAGCAGCCAAGATCTTCGGCAGGGGGTCTGGGAGCAGTACTTC.

Notes on this clone: The same CDR3 also results from other DNA sequences found in this sample. The rearrangement joins TRBV19 to TRBJ2-7; D not resolved. The CDR3 runs to 13 residues. CDR1 is LNHDA, CDR2 SQIVND, per germline (reference sequence). V gave up 3 bases and J gave up 2 bases, with 8 bases separating them. CDR3 loop: CASSIRPTYEQYF. CDR3 bases: TGTGCCAGTAGTATTCGACCAACCTACGAGCAGTACTTC.

The CDR3: CASSPSVSGRGGAGSNEQFF. Here the CDR3 DNA reads TGTGCCAGCAGCCCGTCCGTAAGTGGGCGGGGAGGAGCTGGTAGCAATGAGCAGTTCTTC. The chain has TRBV7-8 and TRBJ2-1; possible D gene TRBD2, 6 bases. Germline CDR1 reads SGHVS; CDR2 reads FQNEAQ. There are 20 residues in the CDR3. Deletions cut 5 bases from V and 6 bases from J, with 32 bases between.

The rearrangement links TRBV10-2 to TRBJ2-5; the match to TRBD2 covers 7 bases. The V gene end was trimmed by 0 bases and the J gene end by 4 bases; junction bases not matched to a gene: 8. The CDR3 loop spans 16 amino acids. Per germline, CDR1 WSHSY and CDR2 SAAADI. The CDR3 reads CASSESWGEGRETQYF. The CDR3 region has the DNA TGCGCCAGCAGTGAGTCGTGGGGGGAGGGCCGAGAGACCCAGTACTTC.

V usage is TRBV27 and J usage is TRBJ2-1; 9 bases are shared with TRBD1. CDR1 is MNHEY, CDR2 SMNVEV, per germline (reference sequence). With V trimmed by 4 bases and J by 5 bases, 6 bases remained unmatched. CDR3 length: 15 amino acids. The CDR3: CASSSGTGTHNEQFF. In DNA, the CDR3 is TGTGCCAGCAGTTCCGGGACAGGGACTCACAATGAGCAGTTCTTC.

In this sample, this clone turned up once. The rearrangement uses TRBV29-1 and TRBJ2-7, with 7 bases matching TRBD1. Germline V gives CDR1 SQVTM, CDR2 ANQGSEA. V shed 6 bases and J 2 bases; nucleotides not matched to a gene: 7. The CDR3 consists of 13 residues. The CDR3 protein is CSVPGTAPYEQYF. The CDR3 DNA reads as TGCAGCGTCCCGGGGACAGCACCCTACGAGCAGTACTTC.

The chain uses TRBV11-2 and TRBJ1-2; perhaps TRBD1 as D (6 bases). V lost 5 bases and J lost 5, with 18 bases in between. The CDR3 sequence is 15 residues long. CDR1 is SGHAT and CDR2 is FQNNGV in the germline V gene. The CDR3 sequence: CASSSQEGERYGYTF. The CDR3 nucleotides are TGTGCCAGCAGCAGTCAAGAGGGGGAACGGTATGGCTACACCTTC.

The rearrangement joins TRBV7-9 to TRBJ2-3; D perhaps matches TRBD2 (6 bases). CDR1 is SEHNR, CDR2 FQNEAQ, per germline (reference sequence). This CDR3 comprises 16 residues. V was clipped by 5 bases and J by 6 bases, with 21 bases between them. CDR3 protein: CASSPSVAGPFDTQYF. CDR3 DNA sequence: TGTGCCAGCAGCCCCTCGGTCGCGGGACCTTTTGATACGCAGTATTTT.

This chain uses TRBV6-1 with TRBJ2-2; tentatively, D is TRBD1 (5 bases). From germline, CDR1 is MNHNS and CDR2 SASEGT. The CDR3 is made up of 15 amino acids. Trimming shortened V by 2 bases and J by 4 bases, and 11 bases separated the two germline ends. The CDR3: CASSETGLGTGELFF. As DNA, the CDR3 is TGTGCCAGCAGTGAAACAGGTTTGGGCACCGGGGAGCTGTTTTTT.

The chain employs TRBV7-9 and TRBJ1-2, with 10 nucleotides matching TRBD1. CDR3 size: 17 residues. Germline V gene lookup returns CDR1 SEHNR and CDR2 FQNEAQ (reference sequence). With 0 bases clipped from V and 4 bases from J, the junction kept 8 bases outside the gene matches. CDR3 region: CASSLALPDRGGYGYTF. Written as DNA, the CDR3 is TGTGCCAGCAGCTTAGCGCTTCCGGACAGGGGGGGCTATGGCTACACCTTC.

The CDR3 DNA is TGTGCCAGCAGCCCATGGACAGGGGGCCATACTGAAGCTTTCTTT. As protein: CASSPWTGGHTEAFF. J is TRBJ1-1 and V is TRBV7-9; 11 bases align to TRBD1. V dropped 5 bases and J dropped 5; count of bases not matched to a gene: 7. CDR3 length equals 15 residues. Germline V CDR1 and CDR2: SEHNR, FQNEAQ (reference sequence).

The genes are TRBV7-8 and TRBJ2-1, with D perhaps being TRBD1 or TRBD2 (5 bases each). Trimming pared 5 bases from V and 6 bases from J, leaving 17 bases between. In germline, CDR1 is SGHVS, CDR2 FQNEAQ. The CDR3 is 15 amino acids. In DNA, the CDR3 is TGTGCCAGCAGCCACCAGGTCCGGGGCCCCAATGAGCAGTTCTTC. Translated, it gives CASSHQVRGPNEQFF. Together with reference TRBV7-8 and TRBJ2-1, the CDR3 gives the full variable domain: GAGVSQSPRYKVAKRGQDVALRCDPISGHVSLFWYQQALGQGPEFLTYFQNEAQLDKSGLPSDRFFAERPEGSVSTLKIQRTQQEDSAVYLCASSHQVRGPNEQFFGPGTRLTVL.

The chain is built from TRBV30 and TRBJ2-7; no definite D call. The CDR3 consists of 13 residues. Deletions cut 0 bases from V and 3 bases from J, with 9 bases between. Germline lookup yields CDR1 GTSNPN and CDR2 SVGIG (reference sequence). The CDR3 sequence: CAWSVRLDYEQYF. The DNA of the CDR3 is TGTGCCTGGAGTGTACGACTTGACTACGAGCAGTACTTC.

This chain joins TRBV7-9 and TRBJ2-3, with 11 bases aligning to TRBD2. Germline-derived CDR1 and CDR2 are SEHNR and FQNEAQ (reference sequence). Trimming cost V 5 bases and J 2 bases; bases outside gene matches: 12. There are 18 residues in the CDR3. The CDR3 nucleotides are TGTGCCAGCAGCACCCGAGTGACTAGCGGGAAGCTCACAGATACGCAGTATTTT. Translation gives CASSTRVTSGKLTDTQYF.

The rearrangement uses TRBV7-9 and TRBJ2-3, with 10 bases lining up with TRBD2. The CDR3 is made up of 16 amino acids. Germline lookup yields CDR1 SEHNR and CDR2 FQNEAQ (reference sequence). J lost 7 bases, V lost 5 bases, and 12 bases had no gene match. The CDR3 protein is CASSPGAGGPGNTQYF. The DNA of the CDR3 is TGTGCCAGCAGCCCTGGAGCGGGAGGGCCAGGAAATACGCAGTATTTT. The complete variable domain, with remaining parts taken from reference TRBV7-9 and TRBJ2-3, reads DTGVSQNPRHKITKRGQNVTFRCDPISEHNRLYWYRQTLGQGPEFLTYFQNEAQLEKSRLLSDRFSAERPKGSFSTLEIQRTEQGDSAMYLCASSPGAGGPGNTQYFGPGTRLTVL.